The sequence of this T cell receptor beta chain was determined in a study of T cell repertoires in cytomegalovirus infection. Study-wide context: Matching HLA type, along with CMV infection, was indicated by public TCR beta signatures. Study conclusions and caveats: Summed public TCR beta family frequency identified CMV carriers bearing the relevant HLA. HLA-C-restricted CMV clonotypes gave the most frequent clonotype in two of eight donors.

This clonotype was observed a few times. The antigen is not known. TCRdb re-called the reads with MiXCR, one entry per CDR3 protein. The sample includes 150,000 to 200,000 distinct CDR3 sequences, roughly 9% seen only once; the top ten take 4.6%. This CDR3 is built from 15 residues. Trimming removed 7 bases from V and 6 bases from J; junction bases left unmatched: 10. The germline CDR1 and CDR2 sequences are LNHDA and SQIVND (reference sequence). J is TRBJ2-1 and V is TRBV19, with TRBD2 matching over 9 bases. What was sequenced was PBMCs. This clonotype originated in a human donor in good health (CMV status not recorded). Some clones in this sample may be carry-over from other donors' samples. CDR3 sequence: CASTPSGGFANEQFF. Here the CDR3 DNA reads TGTGCCAGTACCCCAAGCGGGGGGTTTGCCAATGAGCAGTTCTTC.